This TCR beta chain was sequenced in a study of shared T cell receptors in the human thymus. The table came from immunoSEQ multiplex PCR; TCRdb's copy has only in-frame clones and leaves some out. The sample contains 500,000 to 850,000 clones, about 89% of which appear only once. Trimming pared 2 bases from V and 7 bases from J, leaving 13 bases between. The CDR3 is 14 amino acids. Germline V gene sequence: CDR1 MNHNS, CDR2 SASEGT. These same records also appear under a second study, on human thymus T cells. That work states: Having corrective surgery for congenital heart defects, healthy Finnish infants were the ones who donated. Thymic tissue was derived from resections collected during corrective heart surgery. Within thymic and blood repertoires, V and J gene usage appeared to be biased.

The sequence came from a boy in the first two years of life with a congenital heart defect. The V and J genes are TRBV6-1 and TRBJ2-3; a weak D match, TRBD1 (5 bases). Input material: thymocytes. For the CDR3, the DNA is TGTGCCAGCAGTGAAATAGGGGCTGCGTATACGCAGTATTTT. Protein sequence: CASSEIGAAYTQYF.